The rows below give T cell receptor beta chains drawn from one sample of a study of blood T cells in healthy people across ages. TCRdb analysed the 5' RACE reads with MiXCR anew, one entry per CDR3 protein. The sample consists of about 720,000 distinct CDR3 sequences, roughly 25% of them appearing once. A further study also used this sample, focusing on T cells of mothers and their children.

Sequencing was performed on blood. These receptors all come from a boy aged 5-17 years in good health. Each CDR3 is given with its conserved first and last residue. D genes are given only for firm matches. Size tells how often a clone was seen (once, few, many) or the class of an expanded clone, and some rows leave it out.

D,J,V,size,length,CDR3,DNA
.,TRBJ1-5,TRBV19,few,15,CASSIDGADHQPQHF,TGTGCCAGTAGTATAGACGGGGCAGACCATCAGCCCCAGCATTTT
.,TRBJ2-1,TRBV28,many,13,CASSLDTYNEQFF,TGTGCCAGCAGTTTGGATACCTACAATGAGCAGTTCTTC
TRBD2,TRBJ2-3,TRBV7-9,few,19,CASSALPAGSHISTDTQYF,TGTGCCAGCAGCGCGCTGCCAGCGGGGAGTCATATTAGCACAGATACGCAGTATTTT
.,TRBJ2-5,TRBV5-5,.,16,CASRYSGTWAGETQYF,TGTGCCAGCAGATATTCCGGGACCTGGGCTGGGGAGACCCAGTACTTC
TRBD2,TRBJ2-7,TRBV5-1,few,15,CASSLGIREDYEQYF,TGCGCCAGCAGCTTGGGGATTCGGGAGGACTACGAGCAGTACTTC
.,TRBJ2-6,TRBV19,few,14,CASSRPLDVDVLTF,TGTGCCAGTAGCCGGCCGCTGGACGTAGACGTCCTGACTTTC
.,TRBJ2-5,TRBV11-2,.,13,CASSPRAIETQYF,TGTGCCAGCAGCCCAAGGGCCATAGAGACCCAGTACTTC
.,TRBJ2-2,TRBV29-1,few,14,CSVEPSGNTGELFF,TGCAGCGTTGAACCCAGCGGGAACACCGGGGAGCTGTTTTTT
.,TRBJ1-2,TRBV7-2,.,15,CASSSRAGLNYGYTF,TGTGCCAGCAGCTCCCGGGCAGGCCTAAACTATGGCTACACCTTC
TRBD1,TRBJ2-2,TRBV20-1,.,16,CSATTDRGVNTGELFF,TGCAGTGCTACCACCGACAGGGGGGTGAACACCGGGGAGCTGTTTTTT
.,TRBJ1-1,TRBV9,few,13,CASSVASNTEASF,TGTGCCAGCAGCGTAGCCAGTAACACTGAAGCTTCCTTT
.,TRBJ2-1,TRBV5-1,.,13,CASSLGGQSEQFF,TGCGCCAGCAGCTTGGGGGGGCAGAGTGAGCAGTTCTTC
.,TRBJ1-2,TRBV12-3/TRBV12-4,few,14,CASSLGDTDYGYTF,TGTGCCAGCAGTTTAGGGGATACGGACTATGGCTACACCTTC
.,TRBJ2-5,TRBV7-7,few,16,CASSLDGSGGGETQYF,TGTGCTAGCAGCTTAGACGGGTCAGGAGGAGGAGAGACCCAGTACTTC
.,TRBJ2-5,TRBV29-1,.,12,CSVSAAGETQYF,TGCAGCGTTTCGGCGGCAGGCGAGACCCAGTACTTC
TRBD1,TRBJ2-7,TRBV5-1,.,16,CASSPRQGPASYEQYF,TGCGCCAGCAGCCCCCGACAGGGGCCAGCTTCCTACGAGCAGTACTTC
.,TRBJ2-7,TRBV28,few,14,CASSLPIQSYEQYF,TGTGCCAGCAGTTTACCCATCCAGAGCTACGAGCAGTACTTC
.,TRBJ2-7,TRBV4-1,.,15,CASSQGVRGTYEQYF,TGCGCCAGCAGCCAAGGGGTTAGGGGGACCTACGAGCAGTACTTC
TRBD1,TRBJ2-3,TRBV12-3/TRBV12-4,.,15,CASSPGTGVTDTQYF,TGTGCCAGCAGTCCCGGGACAGGGGTCACAGATACGCAGTATTTT
.,TRBJ2-1,TRBV20-1,.,15,CSARDLTAVGSEQFF,TGCAGTGCTAGAGATTTGACCGCAGTAGGATCTGAGCAGTTCTTC
TRBD2,TRBJ2-5,TRBV28,.,14,CASSRTSGDETQYF,TGTGCCAGCAGTAGGACTAGCGGGGATGAGACCCAGTACTTC
TRBD1,TRBJ1-2,TRBV20-1,.,13,CSARNSRGHGYTF,TGCAGTGCTAGAAATTCCAGGGGGCATGGCTACACCTTC
.,TRBJ2-3,TRBV19,few,14,CASSMGQLTDTQYF,TGTGCCAGTAGTATGGGGCAGCTCACAGATACGCAGTATTTT
.,TRBJ2-5,TRBV29-1,once,13,CSVIRQKKETQYF,TGCAGCGTTATTCGACAGAAAAAAGAGACCCAGTACTTC
.,TRBJ2-6,TRBV5-1,.,15,CASSSTGTGANVPTF,TGCGCCAGCAGCTCCACAGGGACCGGGGCCAACGTCCCGACTTTC
.,TRBJ2-5,TRBV7-2,few,11,CASSLKDGLVF,TGTGCCAGCAGCTTGAAGGACGGCCTAGTCTTC
.,TRBJ2-5,TRBV20-1,few,12,CSATGAGETQYF,TGCAGTGCTACCGGGGCAGGGGAGACCCAGTACTTC
.,TRBJ2-5,TRBV11-2,few,16,CASSLGSAPYQETQYF,TGTGCCAGCAGCTTAGGGTCAGCGCCGTACCAAGAGACCCAGTACTTC
.,TRBJ1-6,TRBV12-3/TRBV12-4,.,14,CASSVGLLNSPLHF,TGTGCCAGCAGTGTGGGACTGCTAAATTCACCCCTCCACTTT
TRBD1,TRBJ1-1,TRBV6-2/TRBV6-3,few,14,CASSYQGAIPEAFF,TGTGCCAGCAGTTATCAGGGGGCGATACCTGAAGCTTTCTTT
TRBD1,TRBJ2-5,TRBV30,.,15,CAWRLGQGIQETQYF,TGTGCCTGGAGACTCGGACAGGGGATCCAAGAGACCCAGTACTTC
.,TRBJ2-6,TRBV7-9,once,13,CATISSGANVLTF,TGTGCCACGATTAGCTCTGGGGCCAACGTCCTGACTTTC
.,TRBJ1-2,TRBV7-9,.,17,CASSLVEGRTSNYGYTF,TGTGCCAGCAGCTTAGTAGAAGGCAGAACTTCTAACTATGGCTACACCTTC
.,TRBJ2-7,TRBV19,.,14,CASSIQGDIYEQYF,TGTGCCAGTAGTATTCAGGGCGACATCTACGAGCAGTACTTC
.,TRBJ2-6,TRBV12-3/TRBV12-4,.,14,CASSFSVGANVLTF,TGTGCCAGCAGTTTTTCCGTTGGGGCCAACGTCCTGACTTTC
.,TRBJ1-1,TRBV6-2/TRBV6-3,.,16,CASSYQFRVGNTEALF,TGTGCCAGCAGTTACCAGTTTCGGGTAGGGAACACTGAAGCTCTCTTT
TRBD1,TRBJ2-7,TRBV29-1,few,15,CSVVPRGQASYEQYF,TGCAGCGTTGTACCCAGGGGGCAGGCCTCCTACGAGCAGTACTTC
.,TRBJ1-2,TRBV9,few,13,CASSAGHYYGYTF,TGTGCCAGCAGCGCTGGACACTACTATGGCTACACCTTC
.,TRBJ2-7,TRBV7-3,few,14,CASSPLTGDYEQYF,TGTGCCAGCAGCCCCCTGACAGGAGACTACGAGCAGTACTTC
.,TRBJ1-1,TRBV2,.,12,CASSVTRPQAFF,TGTGCCAGCAGTGTGACGCGGCCACAGGCTTTCTTT
.,TRBJ2-3,TRBV28,.,15,CASSPMVEGTDTQYF,TGTGCCAGCAGTCCTATGGTGGAGGGCACAGATACGCAGTATTTT
.,TRBJ2-1,TRBV6-1,.,13,CASSEGGINEQFF,TGTGCCAGCAGTGAAGGAGGGATCAATGAGCAGTTCTTC
.,TRBJ2-2,TRBV28,.,17,CASSLWGASGNTGELFF,TGTGCCAGCAGTTTATGGGGGGCAAGCGGGAACACCGGGGAGCTGTTTTTT
.,TRBJ2-2,TRBV29-1,.,14,CSAEGGLSTGELFF,TGCAGCGCCGAAGGCGGGCTATCCACCGGGGAGCTGTTTTTT
.,TRBJ1-5,TRBV12-3/TRBV12-4,few,13,CASSLRDDQPQHF,TGTGCCAGCAGTTTGAGGGATGATCAGCCCCAGCATTTT
.,TRBJ1-1,TRBV20-1,.,13,CSATGTLNTEAFF,TGCAGTGCTACCGGGACTCTGAACACTGAAGCTTTCTTT
.,TRBJ1-1,TRBV6-2/TRBV6-3,.,14,CASKRTIMNTEAFF,TGTGCCAGCAAAAGGACTATTATGAACACTGAAGCTTTCTTT
.,TRBJ1-2,TRBV12-3/TRBV12-4,once,13,CASSFGGFDGYTF,TGTGCCAGCAGTTTTGGAGGGTTTGATGGCTACACCTTC
TRBD2,TRBJ2-4,TRBV20-1,.,17,CSASPGGGRSGKNIQYF,TGCAGTGCTAGCCCCGGGGGGGGGCGGTCGGGCAAAAACATTCAGTACTTC
TRBD2,TRBJ2-5,TRBV7-9,few,16,CASSRSRLAGDSGQYF,TGTGCCAGCAGCAGAAGCCGACTAGCGGGAGATTCTGGGCAGTACTTC
.,TRBJ1-3,TRBV20-1,few,13,CSASRRAGNTIYF,TGCAGTGCTAGTCGGAGGGCGGGAAACACCATATATTTT
TRBD1,TRBJ1-5,TRBV27,few,13,CASSLTDRVPQHF,TGTGCCAGCAGTTTAACGGACAGGGTTCCCCAGCATTTT
.,TRBJ1-1,TRBV25-1,.,14,CASSEPGGGAEAFF,TGTGCCAGCAGTGAACCCGGGGGAGGGGCTGAAGCTTTCTTT